This T cell receptor (beta chain) was identified during a study of CD4 T cell repertoires in COVID-19. Study observations and caveats: In SARS-CoV and/or HKU1 spike cultures, between about 6 and 26% of SARS-CoV-2 clonotypes reappeared. Two or all three memory subsets shared several highly expanded SARS-CoV-2-reactive clonotypes.

Sequencing was performed with immunoSEQ multiplex PCR; in TCRdb, only in-frame clones are kept and a portion is missing. Of 60,000 to 90,000 clones detected, roughly 85% appear once; the ten largest clones hold roughly 0.58%. The CDR3 covers 16 residues. The germline CDR1 and CDR2 sequences are LGHDT and YNNKEL (reference sequence). Trimming removed 2 bases from V and 3 bases from J, with 14 bases in between. With respect to this clone: Antigen specificity is unknown.

This receptor was identified in a human donor who had COVID-19. The chain is built from TRBV3-1 (or the pseudogene TRBV3-2) and TRBJ1-5; D is unclear. The sample consisted of CD4+ T cells from peripheral blood, taken after recovery from COVID-19. The CDR3: CASSQSTAAINQPQHF. CDR3 nucleotides: TGTGCCAGCAGCCAATCCACTGCGGCGATCAATCAGCCCCAGCATTTT.